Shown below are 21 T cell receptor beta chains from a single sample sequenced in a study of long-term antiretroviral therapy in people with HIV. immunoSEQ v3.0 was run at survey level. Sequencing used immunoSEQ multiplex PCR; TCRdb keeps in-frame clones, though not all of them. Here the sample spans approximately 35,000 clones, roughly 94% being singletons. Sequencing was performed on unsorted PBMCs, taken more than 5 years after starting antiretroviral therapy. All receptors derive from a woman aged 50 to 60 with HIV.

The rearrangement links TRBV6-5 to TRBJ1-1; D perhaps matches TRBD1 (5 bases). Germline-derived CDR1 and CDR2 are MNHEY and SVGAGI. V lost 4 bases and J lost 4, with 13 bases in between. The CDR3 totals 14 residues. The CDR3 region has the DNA TGTGCCAGCAGTTGGGGGGGGGAGAGCACTGAAGCTTTCTTT. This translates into CASSWGGESTEAFF.

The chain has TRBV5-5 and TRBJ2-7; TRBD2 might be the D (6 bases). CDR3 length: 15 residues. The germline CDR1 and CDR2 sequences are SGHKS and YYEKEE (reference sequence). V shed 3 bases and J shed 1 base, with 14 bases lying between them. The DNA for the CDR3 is TGTGCCAGCAGCTCCGGTGGGACTGCATCCTACGAGCAGTACTTC. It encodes CASSSGGTASYEQYF.

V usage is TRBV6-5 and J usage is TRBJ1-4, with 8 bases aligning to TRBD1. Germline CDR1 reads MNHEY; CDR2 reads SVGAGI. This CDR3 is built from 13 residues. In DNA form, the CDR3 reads TGTGCTAGATTTCAGGGGGCGAGCGAAAAACTGTTTTTT. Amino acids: CARFQGASEKLFF.

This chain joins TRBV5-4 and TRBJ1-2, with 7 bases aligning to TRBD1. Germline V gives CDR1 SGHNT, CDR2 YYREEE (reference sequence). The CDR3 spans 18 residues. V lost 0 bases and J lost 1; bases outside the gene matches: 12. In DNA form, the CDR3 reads TGTGCCAGCAGCTTGGAAGACAGGGCTTGGTCCGATAACTATGGCTACACCTTC. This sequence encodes CASSLEDRAWSDNYGYTF.

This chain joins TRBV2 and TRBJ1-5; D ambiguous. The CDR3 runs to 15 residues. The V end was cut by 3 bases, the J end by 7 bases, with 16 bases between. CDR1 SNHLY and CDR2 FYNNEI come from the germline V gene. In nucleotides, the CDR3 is TGTGCCAGCAGTGATTTGGGAGGGCCGGGACAGCCCCAGCATTTT. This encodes CASSDLGGPGQPQHF.

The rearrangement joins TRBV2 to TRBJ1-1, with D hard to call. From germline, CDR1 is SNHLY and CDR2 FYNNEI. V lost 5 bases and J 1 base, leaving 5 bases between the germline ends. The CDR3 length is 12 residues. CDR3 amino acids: CASSRQNTEAFF. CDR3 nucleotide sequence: TGTGCCAGCAGTCGACAGAACACTGAAGCTTTCTTT.

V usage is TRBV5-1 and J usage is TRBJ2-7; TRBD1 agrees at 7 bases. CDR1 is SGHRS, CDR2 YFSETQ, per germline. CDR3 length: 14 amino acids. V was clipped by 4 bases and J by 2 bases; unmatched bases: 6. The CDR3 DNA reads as TGCGCCAGCAGCGTACAGGGGTCGGCCTACGAGCAGTACTTC. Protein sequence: CASSVQGSAYEQYF. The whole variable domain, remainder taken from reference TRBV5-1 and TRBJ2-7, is KAGVTQTPRYLIKTRGQQVTLSCSPISGHRSVSWYQQTPGQGLQFLFEYFSETQRNKGNFPGRFSGRQFSNSRSEMNVSTLELGDSALYLCASSVQGSAYEQYFGPGTRLTVT.

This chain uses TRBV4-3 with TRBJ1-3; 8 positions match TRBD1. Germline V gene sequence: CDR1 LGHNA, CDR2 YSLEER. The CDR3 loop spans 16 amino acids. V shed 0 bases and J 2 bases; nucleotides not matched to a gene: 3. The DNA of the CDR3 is TGCGCCAGCAGCCAAGATTGGACAGGGACTGGAAACACCATATATTTT. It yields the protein CASSQDWTGTGNTIYF.

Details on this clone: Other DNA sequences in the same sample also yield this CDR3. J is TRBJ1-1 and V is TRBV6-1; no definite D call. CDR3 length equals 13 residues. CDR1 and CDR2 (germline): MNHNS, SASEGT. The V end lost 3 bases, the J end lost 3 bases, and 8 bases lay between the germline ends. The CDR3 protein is CASSDQIHTEAFF. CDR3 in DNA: TGTGCCAGCAGTGACCAAATTCACACTGAAGCTTTCTTT.

The CDR3 coding sequence is TGCGCCAGCAGCTTGGCTGGACTAGCCTCGAACACCGGGGAGCTGTTTTTT. It translates to CASSLAGLASNTGELFF. V and J are TRBV5-1 and TRBJ2-2; 8 bases fit TRBD2. In germline, CDR1 is SGHRS, CDR2 YFSETQ. This CDR3 has 17 amino acids. V shed 0 bases and J 0 bases; nucleotides not matched to a gene: 4.

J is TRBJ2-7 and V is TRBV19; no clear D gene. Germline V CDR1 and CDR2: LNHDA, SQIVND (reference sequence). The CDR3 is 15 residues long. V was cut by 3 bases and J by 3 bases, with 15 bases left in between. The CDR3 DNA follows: TGTGCCAGTAGTATTTCGGGTACAGAAGGCTACGAGCAGTACTTC. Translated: CASSISGTEGYEQYF.

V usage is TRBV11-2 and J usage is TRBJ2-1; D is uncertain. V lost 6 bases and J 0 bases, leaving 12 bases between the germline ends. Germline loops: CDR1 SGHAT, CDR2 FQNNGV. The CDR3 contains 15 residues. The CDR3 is CASSFTDGSYNEQFF. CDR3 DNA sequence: TGTGCCAGCAGTTTTACGGACGGCTCCTACAATGAGCAGTTCTTC.

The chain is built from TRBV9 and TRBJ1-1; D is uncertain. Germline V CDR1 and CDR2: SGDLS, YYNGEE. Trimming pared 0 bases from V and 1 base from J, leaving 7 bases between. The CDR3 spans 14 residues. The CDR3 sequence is CASSVAPTNTEAFF. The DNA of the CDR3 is TGTGCCAGCAGCGTAGCACCGACGAACACTGAAGCTTTCTTT. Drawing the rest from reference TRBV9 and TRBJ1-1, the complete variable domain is DSGVTQTPKHLITATGQRVTLRCSPRSGDLSVYWYQQSLDQGLQFLIQYYNGEERAKGNILERFSAQQFPDLHSELNLSSLELGDSALYFCASSVAPTNTEAFFGQGTRLTVV.

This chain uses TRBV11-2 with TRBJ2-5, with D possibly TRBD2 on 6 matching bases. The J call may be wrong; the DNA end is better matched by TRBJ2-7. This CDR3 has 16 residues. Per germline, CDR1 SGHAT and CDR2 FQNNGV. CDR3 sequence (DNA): TGTGCCAGCAGCTTGGGGGAACCGGGACTCAACTACGAGCAGTACTTC. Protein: CASSLGEPGLNYEQYF.

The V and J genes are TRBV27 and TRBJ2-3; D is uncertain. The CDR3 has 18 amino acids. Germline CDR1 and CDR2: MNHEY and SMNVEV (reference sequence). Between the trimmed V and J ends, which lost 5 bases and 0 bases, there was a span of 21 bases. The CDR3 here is CASSVPGGRSVSTDTQYF. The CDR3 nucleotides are TGTGCCAGCAGTGTCCCAGGTGGGCGAAGCGTCAGCACAGATACGCAGTATTTT.

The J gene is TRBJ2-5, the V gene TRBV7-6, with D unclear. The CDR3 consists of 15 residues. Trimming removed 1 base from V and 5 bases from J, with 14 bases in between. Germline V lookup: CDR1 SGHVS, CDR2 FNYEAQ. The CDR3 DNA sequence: TGTGCCAGCAGCTTAGGGTTCGGTGGATTGGAGACCCAGTACTTC. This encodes CASSLGFGGLETQYF.

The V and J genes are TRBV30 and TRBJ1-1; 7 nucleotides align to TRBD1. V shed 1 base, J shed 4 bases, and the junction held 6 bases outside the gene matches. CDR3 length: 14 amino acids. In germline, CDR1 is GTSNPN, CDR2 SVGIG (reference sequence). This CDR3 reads CAWSDGTVRTEAFF. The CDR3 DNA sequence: TGTGCCTGGAGTGACGGGACAGTTCGCACTGAAGCTTTCTTT.

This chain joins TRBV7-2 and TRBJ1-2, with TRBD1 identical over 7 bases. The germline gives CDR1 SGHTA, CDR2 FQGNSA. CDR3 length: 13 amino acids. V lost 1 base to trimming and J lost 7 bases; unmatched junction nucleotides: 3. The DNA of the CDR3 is TGTGCCAGCAGCTTAGAACAGGGGAGTGGCTACACCTTC. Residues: CASSLEQGSGYTF.

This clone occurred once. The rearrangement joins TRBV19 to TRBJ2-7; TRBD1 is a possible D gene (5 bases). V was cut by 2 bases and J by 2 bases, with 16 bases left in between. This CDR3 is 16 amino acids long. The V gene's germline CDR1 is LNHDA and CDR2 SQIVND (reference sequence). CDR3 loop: CASSINWQGEPYEQYF. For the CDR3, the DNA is TGTGCCAGTAGTATAAATTGGCAGGGCGAGCCCTACGAGCAGTACTTC.

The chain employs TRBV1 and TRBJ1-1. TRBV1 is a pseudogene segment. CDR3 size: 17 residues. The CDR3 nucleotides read TGCACCAGCAGCCAAGGGGATACCGTAGGCAAGAACACTGAAGCTTTCTTT. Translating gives CTSSQGDTVGKNTEAFF.

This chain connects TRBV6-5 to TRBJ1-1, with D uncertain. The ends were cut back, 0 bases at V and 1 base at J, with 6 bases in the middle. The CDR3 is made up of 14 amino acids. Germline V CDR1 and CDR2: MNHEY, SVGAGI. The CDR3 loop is CASSYSNGNTEAFF. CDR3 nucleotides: TGTGCCAGCAGTTACTCGAACGGGAACACTGAAGCTTTCTTT.